This T cell receptor beta chain came from a study of blood T cell repertoires in COVID-19. For the study at large: Some COVID-19 samples were acute and others convalescent; all came from the United States, Italy and Spain. Nucleic acid was either cDNA or gDNA, and it came from T cells, B-cell-depleted T cells, or PBMCs.

The V end lost 4 bases, the J end lost 6 bases, and 15 bases lay between the germline ends. The CDR3 is 15 residues long. The germline gives CDR1 KGHSY, CDR2 FQNENV. As processed by the authors: Using reference gene primer amplification, nucleated cell counts were estimated. Sequencing was performed with immunoSEQ multiplex PCR; in TCRdb, only in-frame clones are kept and a portion is missing. Clone size and the V and J calls come from that table; the DNA yielded D and trimming. The repertoire holds roughly 410,000 clones, with about 88% as singletons. Seattle participants joined during active infection and were tracked over time.

The V call is TRBV16, the J call TRBJ2-2; D possibly corresponds to TRBD2 (6 bases). The clonotype comes from a woman in her 40s with COVID-19, enrolled during active disease. Source material: peripheral blood. The CDR3 region has the DNA TGTGCCAGCAGCCTCGGAGGGGAGAGGGCCGGGGAGCTGTTTTTT. Translation gives CASSLGGERAGELFF.